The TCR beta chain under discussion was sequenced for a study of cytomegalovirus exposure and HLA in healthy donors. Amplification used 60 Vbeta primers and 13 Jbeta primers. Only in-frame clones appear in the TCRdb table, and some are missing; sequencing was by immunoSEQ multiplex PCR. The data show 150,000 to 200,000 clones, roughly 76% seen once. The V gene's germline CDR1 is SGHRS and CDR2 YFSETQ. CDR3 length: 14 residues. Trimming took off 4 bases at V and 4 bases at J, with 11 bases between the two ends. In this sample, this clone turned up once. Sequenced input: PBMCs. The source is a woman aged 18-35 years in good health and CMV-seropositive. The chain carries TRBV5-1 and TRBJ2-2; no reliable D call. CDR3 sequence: CASSLESITGELFF. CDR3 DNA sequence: TGCGCCAGCAGCCTGGAGAGCATCACCGGGGAGCTGTTTTTT.